One TCR beta chain is described in this entry. Its antigen is undetermined. Looked up from germline, CDR1 is MNHEY and CDR2 is SVGAGI. The J segment lost 6 bases and the V segment lost 6 bases, leaving 3 bases of the junction unmatched. CDR3 length equals 14 residues. Total RNA extraction produced at least 6 micrograms (per sample) for the study. The data were obtained in a study of blood T cells in healthy people across ages. In the study overall: Template switching caught about one barcoded beta molecule for each two T cells.

Overall study results and limits: Age brought a roughly linear fall in TCR beta diversity measured per million T cells.

Next came a second PCR, run for 7 to 11 cycles, which used a sample-barcoded 5' primer along with a J-beta primer mix. Researchers report that a template-switch adaptor with 12 random nucleotides tagged each cDNA molecule. TCRdb re-analysed the 5' RACE reads in MiXCR, keeping a single row per CDR3 protein. The sample carries about 1.8 million distinct CDR3 sequences, around 50% recorded once. The source material was blood. The rearrangement uses TRBV6-5 and TRBJ2-1, with 12 positions matching TRBD2. The clonotype comes from a woman aged 40 to 50 in good health. The CDR3 DNA follows: TGTGCCAGCAGACCTAGCGGGGGGGTCAATGAGCAGTTCTTC. This sequence encodes CASRPSGGVNEQFF.